The 5 T cell receptor beta chains in this list originate from one sample, sequenced in a study of T cell responses to AZD1222 COVID-19 vaccine. The assay was immunoSEQ multiplex PCR, and TCRdb's table has in-frame clones only and misses some. The sample includes about 130,000 clones, around 85% of them seen just once. The specimen was peripheral blood, collected 28 days after the second AZD1222 dose. The receptors derive from an adult who received the AZD1222 COVID-19 vaccine.

The chain combines TRBV6-2 or TRBV6-3 with TRBJ1-6; unclear D gene. The CDR3 contains 14 residues. The V and J ends lost 2 bases and 9 bases respectively, with 11 bases between them. Germline V gene data show CDR1 as MNHEY and CDR2 as SVGEGT. In nucleotides, the CDR3 is TGTGCCAGCAGTTACGGCGGGCTTGGTTCACCCCTCCACTTT. Encoded protein: CASSYGGLGSPLHF.

The chain combines TRBV19 with TRBJ2-3; the match to TRBD2 covers 8 bases. J was trimmed by 0 bases and V by 11 bases; bases with no gene match: 10. The germline CDR1 and CDR2 sequences are LNHDA and SQIVND (reference sequence). The CDR3 is made up of 15 amino acids. For the CDR3, the DNA is TGTGCCTCCAAAGAGCGGGGGAAGAGCACAGATACGCAGTATTTT. Translating gives CASKERGKSTDTQYF.

The chain combines TRBV28 with TRBJ2-3; 9 nucleotides align to TRBD2. The CDR3 sequence is 14 residues long. With 3 bases clipped from V and 7 bases from J, the junction kept 5 bases outside the gene matches. Germline-derived CDR1 and CDR2 are MDHEN and SYDVKM. CDR3 residues: CASSLAGGVYTQYF. The CDR3 nucleotides read TGTGCCAGCAGTTTGGCGGGGGGGGTTTATACGCAGTATTTT. The variable domain in full, completed from reference TRBV28 and TRBJ2-3, reads DVKVTQSSRYLVKRTGEKVFLECVQDMDHENMFWYRQDPGLGLRLIYFSYDVKMKEKGDIPEGYSVSREKKERFSLILESASTNQTSMYLCASSLAGGVYTQYFGPGTRLTVL.

The gene calls are TRBV6-6 and TRBJ1-3; D is ambiguous. V gave up 6 bases and J gave up 0 bases, with 12 bases separating them. The germline CDR1 and CDR2 sequences are MNHNY and SVGAGI (reference sequence). The CDR3 loop spans 15 amino acids. The CDR3 DNA follows: TGTGCCAGCAGCACGGGCCTCGACTCTGGAAACACCATATATTTT. This gives the protein CASSTGLDSGNTIYF.

The chain's CDR3 is CASSIGTGTYEQYF. The CDR3 coding sequence is TGTGCCAGTAGTATAGGGACAGGGACCTACGAGCAGTACTTC. This chain links TRBV19 with TRBJ2-7, with 8 bases fitting TRBD1. CDR3 length: 14 residues. The V segment lost 1 base and the J segment 2 bases; nucleotides outside the gene matches: 1. CDR1 and CDR2 from the germline V gene are LNHDA and SQIVND (reference sequence).